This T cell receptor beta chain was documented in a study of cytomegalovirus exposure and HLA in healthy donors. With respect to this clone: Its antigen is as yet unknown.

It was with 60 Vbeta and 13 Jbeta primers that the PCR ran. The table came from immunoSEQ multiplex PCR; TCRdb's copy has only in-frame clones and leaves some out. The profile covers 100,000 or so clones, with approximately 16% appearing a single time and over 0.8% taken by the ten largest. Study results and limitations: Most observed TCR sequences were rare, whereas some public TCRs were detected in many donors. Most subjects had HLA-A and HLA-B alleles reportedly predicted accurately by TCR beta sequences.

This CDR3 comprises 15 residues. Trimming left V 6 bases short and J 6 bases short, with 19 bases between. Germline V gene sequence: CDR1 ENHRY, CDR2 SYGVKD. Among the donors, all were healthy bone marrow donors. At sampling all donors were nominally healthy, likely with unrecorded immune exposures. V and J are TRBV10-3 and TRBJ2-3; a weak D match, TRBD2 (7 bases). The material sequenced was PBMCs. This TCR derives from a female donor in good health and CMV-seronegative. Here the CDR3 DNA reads TGTGCCATCAGGGGAGGGGGGGTCGACGCGGATACGCAGTATTTT. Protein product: CAIRGGGVDADTQYF.